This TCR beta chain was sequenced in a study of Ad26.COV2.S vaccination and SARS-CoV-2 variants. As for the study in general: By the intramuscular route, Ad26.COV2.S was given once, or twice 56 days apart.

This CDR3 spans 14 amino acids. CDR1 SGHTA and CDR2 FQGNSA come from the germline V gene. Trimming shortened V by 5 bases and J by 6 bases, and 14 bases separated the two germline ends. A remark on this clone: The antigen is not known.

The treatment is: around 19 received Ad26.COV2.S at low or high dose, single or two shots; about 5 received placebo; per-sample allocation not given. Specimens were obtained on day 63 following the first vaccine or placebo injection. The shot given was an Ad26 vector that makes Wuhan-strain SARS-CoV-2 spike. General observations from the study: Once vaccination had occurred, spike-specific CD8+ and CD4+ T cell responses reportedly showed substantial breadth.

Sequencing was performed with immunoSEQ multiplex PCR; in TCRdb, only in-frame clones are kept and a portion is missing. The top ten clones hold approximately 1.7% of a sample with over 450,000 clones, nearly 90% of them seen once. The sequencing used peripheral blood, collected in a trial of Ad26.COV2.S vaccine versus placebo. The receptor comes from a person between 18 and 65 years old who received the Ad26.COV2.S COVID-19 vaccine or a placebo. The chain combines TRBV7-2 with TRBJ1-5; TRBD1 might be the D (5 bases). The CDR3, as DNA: TGTGCCAGCAGCCCATGGGGGGGAGGTCAGCCCCAGCATTTT. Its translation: CASSPWGGGQPQHF. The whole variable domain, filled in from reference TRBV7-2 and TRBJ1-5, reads GAGVSQSPSNKVTEKGKDVELRCDPISGHTALYWYRQSLGQGLEFLIYFQGNSAPDKSGLPSDRFSAERTGGSVSTLTIQRTQQEDSAVYLCASSPWGGGQPQHFGDGTRLSIL.